This T cell receptor beta chain was sequenced during a study of T cell changes during pregnancy in multiple sclerosis. Trimming pared 5 bases from V and 0 bases from J, leaving 11 bases between. This CDR3 is 15 amino acids long. Germline V gene sequence: CDR1 SGHTA, CDR2 FQGTGA. Data came from immunoSEQ multiplex PCR; TCRdb stores just in-frame clones and leaves some out. The data hold 70,000 or so clones, with over 80% observed a single time. The receptor comes from a female donor in good health, enrolled as a control in a pregnancy study. Here the sequenced sample was peripheral blood, taken in the third trimester of pregnancy. The genes are TRBV7-3 and TRBJ2-1; the D gene is possibly TRBD2 (7 bases). The CDR3 bases are TGTGCCAGCAGCGCGGGGGCAAGCTCCTACAATGAGCAGTTCTTC. Translated: CASSAGASSYNEQFF.